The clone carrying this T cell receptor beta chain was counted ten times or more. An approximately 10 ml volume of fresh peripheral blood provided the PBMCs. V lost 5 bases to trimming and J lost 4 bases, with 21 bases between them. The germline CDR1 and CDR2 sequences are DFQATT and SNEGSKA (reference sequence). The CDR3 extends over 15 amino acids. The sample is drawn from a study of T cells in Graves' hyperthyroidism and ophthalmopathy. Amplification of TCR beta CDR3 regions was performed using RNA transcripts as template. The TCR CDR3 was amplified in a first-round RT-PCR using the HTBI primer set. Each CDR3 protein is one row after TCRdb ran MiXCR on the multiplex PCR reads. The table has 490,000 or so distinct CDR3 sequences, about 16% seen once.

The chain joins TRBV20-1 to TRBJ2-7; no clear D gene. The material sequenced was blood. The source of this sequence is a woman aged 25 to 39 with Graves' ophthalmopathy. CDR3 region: CSAASSSSGDYEQYF. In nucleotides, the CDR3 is TGCAGTGCTGCTTCTTCCTCGTCCGGAGATTACGAGCAGTACTTC.